This T cell receptor beta chain was retrieved from a study of shared clonotypes between healthy human individuals. Genomic DNA of every subset was divided equally among multiple immunoSEQ plates. This table comes from immunoSEQ multiplex PCR, and its TCRdb copy is limited to in-frame clones, with some not included. The table shows about 2.2 million clones, with about 93% occurring only once. With V trimmed by 0 bases and J by 2 bases, 5 bases remained unmatched. CDR3 size: 15 residues. Germline V gives CDR1 SGDLS, CDR2 YYNGEE. Study results and caveats: Naive subsets generally exceeded memory subsets in estimated richness. Shared clonotypes across all four donors exceeded non-shared ones in generation probability.

About this clone itself: As yet, its antigen is unknown.

Positive CCR7 selection of CD45RO-negative cells yielded the naive CD8 cells, and terminally differentiated effector memory CD45RA+ cells were excluded. The source is a man aged 18 to 30 in good health. Some clones in this sample may be carry-over from other donors' samples. The chain has TRBV9 and TRBJ2-7, with TRBD2 matching over 7 bases. Sequenced sample: naive CD8+ T cells from PBMCs. The DNA of the CDR3 is TGTGCCAGCAGCGTAGGTGGGACTATCACCTACGAGCAGTACTTC. Translated: CASSVGGTITYEQYF.